Presented here are 9 T cell receptor beta chains from one specimen sequenced in a study of blood T cell repertoires in COVID-19. Sequencing was performed with immunoSEQ multiplex PCR; in TCRdb, only in-frame clones are kept and a portion is missing. The table records fewer than 110,000 clones, 92% of them present only once. Sequencing input: peripheral blood. The receptor source for this set is a man aged 50-59 years with active COVID-19.

The rearrangement links TRBV3-1 (or the pseudogene TRBV3-2) to TRBJ2-5; D remains ambiguous. The CDR3 is made up of 13 amino acids. CDR1 is LGHDT and CDR2 is YNNKEL in the germline V gene (reference sequence). The germline V and J ends were trimmed by 3 bases and 2 bases, with 7 bases remaining between them. CDR3 amino acids: CASSQRRQETQYF. Written as DNA, the CDR3 is TGTGCCAGCAGCCAGCGGCGGCAAGAGACCCAGTACTTC.

The J gene is TRBJ2-7, the V gene TRBV6-6; D is perhaps TRBD1 (6 bases). In germline, CDR1 is MNHNY, CDR2 SVGAGI (reference sequence). The CDR3 contains 14 residues. V lost 0 bases, J lost 2 bases, and 8 bases lay in between. This CDR3 is CASSYSGQPYEQYF. DNA of the CDR3: TGTGCCAGCAGTTACTCGGGACAACCCTACGAGCAGTACTTC.

This clone was detected only once. This chain uses TRBV3-1 (or the pseudogene TRBV3-2) with TRBJ1-1, with D perhaps TRBD1 (5 bases). This CDR3 comprises 15 residues. CDR1 LGHDT and CDR2 YNNKEL come from the germline V gene (reference sequence). V shed 4 bases and J shed 2 bases, with 14 bases lying between them. CDR3: CASSPGGVRNTEAFF. In DNA form, the CDR3 reads TGTGCCAGCAGCCCGGGGGGGGTTAGAAACACTGAAGCTTTCTTT.

In this sample, this clone turned up once. The CDR3 DNA sequence: TGCGCCAGCAGCTTGTTTGGACAGGCGGTCCATGAGCAGTTCTTC. Residues: CASSLFGQAVHEQFF. V is TRBV5-1 and J is TRBJ2-1; 7 positions agree with TRBD1. Germline-derived CDR1 and CDR2 are SGHRS and YFSETQ. The CDR3 runs to 15 residues. The V gene end was trimmed by 1 base and the J gene end by 8 bases; junction bases not matched to a gene: 9. Using reference TRBV5-1 and TRBJ2-1 for the parts outside the CDR3, the full variable domain is KAGVTQTPRYLIKTRGQQVTLSCSPISGHRSVSWYQQTPGQGLQFLFEYFSETQRNKGNFPGRFSGRQFSNSRSEMNVSTLELGDSALYLCASSLFGQAVHEQFFGPGTRLTVL.

The V gene is TRBV30, the J gene TRBJ1-5; TRBD1 matches at 8 bases. Germline V gene data show CDR1 as GTSNPN and CDR2 as SVGIG (reference sequence). Trimming cost V 0 bases and J 9 bases; bases outside gene matches: 25. CDR3 length: 20 amino acids. In nucleotides, the CDR3 is TGTGCCTGGAGTGTATCAAACCCAGGACAGGGCCCACCGCCAGGCCGGCCCCAGCATTTT. Amino acid sequence: CAWSVSNPGQGPPPGRPQHF.

The J gene is TRBJ2-4, the V gene TRBV15; TRBD2 matches at 10 bases. In germline, CDR1 is LNHNV, CDR2 YYDKDF (reference sequence). The CDR3 is 19 residues long. V trimming: 4 bases; J trimming: 2 bases; junction bases outside the gene matches: 14. In DNA, the CDR3 is TGTGCCACCAGCAAGACGGCCCTAGCGGGAGCATTTACCAAAAACATTCAGTACTTC. It specifies CATSKTALAGAFTKNIQYF.

The V and J genes are TRBV7-9 and TRBJ2-1, with 7 bases that match TRBD2. The ends lost 2 bases at V and 0 bases at J; junction bases unmatched: 4. The CDR3 sequence is 16 residues long. Germline values: CDR1 SEHNR, CDR2 FQNEAQ (reference sequence). The CDR3 spells CASSLWGGSSYNEQFF. The DNA for the CDR3 is TGTGCCAGCAGCTTATGGGGCGGGAGCTCCTACAATGAGCAGTTCTTC.

To note about this clone: One end of the junction is discordant with germline, which a read error may explain. The genes are TRBV7-7 and TRBJ2-3; 7 bases match TRBD2. CDR1 is SSHAT and CDR2 is FNYEAQ in the germline V gene (reference sequence). CDR3 size: 15 residues. CDR3 region: CASSLEAGPTDTQYF. The CDR3 DNA sequence: TGTGCTAGCAGCTTAGAAGCGGGGCCCACAGATACGCAGTATTTT.

The CDR3 spells CASSARHSIGLHEQFF. CDR3 bases: TGTGCCAGCAGCGCTCGACATTCCATCGGCTTGCATGAGCAGTTCTTC. V gene TRBV14 combines with J gene TRBJ2-1; unclear D gene. Germline V gives CDR1 SGHDN, CDR2 FVKESK. The V end was cut by 5 bases, the J end by 8 bases, with 22 bases between. The length of the CDR3 is 16 residues.